Listed here are 20 T cell receptor beta chains from one sample, sequenced in a study of blood T cells in healthy people across ages. A second PCR, run for about 6 to 11 cycles, used a sample-barcoded 5' primer plus a J-beta primer mix. Via MiXCR, TCRdb re-called the 5' RACE reads, giving one row per CDR3 protein. This sample has roughly 800,000 distinct CDR3 sequences, with 36% found just once. Source material: blood. These receptors all come from a man aged 18 to 30 in good health.

This clonotype was picked up a small number of times. As DNA, the CDR3 is TGCGCCAGCAGCCCCAGCGGGGGGCCTGGCGATGAGCAGTTCTTC. Translating gives CASSPSGGPGDEQFF. This chain links TRBV5-1 with TRBJ2-1; 9 bases fit TRBD2. The CDR3 runs to 15 residues. CDR1 is SGHRS, CDR2 YFSETQ, per germline. The J segment lost 8 bases and the V segment lost 4 bases, leaving 10 bases of the junction unmatched.

In this sample, this clonotype turned up a few times. The rearrangement joins TRBV12-3 or TRBV12-4 to TRBJ1-4; D call uncertain. The V end lost 3 bases, the J end lost 8 bases, and 10 bases lay between the germline ends. The length of the CDR3 is 13 residues. CDR3 DNA sequence: TGTGCCAGCAGTTTGGGAGAACGGGAAAAACTGTTTTTT. It yields the protein CASSLGEREKLFF.

The chain carries TRBV20-1 and TRBJ2-5; 10 bases match TRBD2. The V segment lost 0 bases and the J segment 11 bases; nucleotides outside the gene matches: 15. CDR3 size: 16 residues. The germline gives CDR1 DFQATT, CDR2 SNEGSKA (reference sequence). This chain's CDR3 is CSAREVAGGGGNEQYF. CDR3 sequence (DNA): TGCAGTGCTAGAGAGGTAGCGGGGGGAGGCGGCAATGAGCAGTACTTC.

V usage is TRBV12-3 or TRBV12-4 and J usage is TRBJ2-5; 9 nucleotides match TRBD1. The CDR3 is made up of 15 amino acids. Germline trimming cut 6 bases from V and 5 bases from J; bases unmatched to any gene: 10. CDR3 coding DNA: TGTGCCAGCAGGCGGGACAGGGTTATCGGGGAGACCCAGTACTTC. It specifies CASRRDRVIGETQYF.

This clonotype was seen a single time. The V gene is TRBV29-1, the J gene TRBJ2-5; perhaps TRBD2 as D (6 bases). The end of the DNA aligns better with TRBJ2-7, so the J call may be wrong. The CDR3 contains 12 residues. The germline V gene has CDR1 SQVTM and CDR2 ANQGSEA. DNA of the CDR3: TGCAGCGCCGGGGGAATCCCCTACGAGCAGTACTTC. It yields the protein CSAGGIPYEQYF.

The CDR3 DNA is TGCAGTGCTCCCAATGGGGGACAGGGTGGGGACACTGAAGCTTTCTTT. It encodes CSAPNGGQGGDTEAFF. The chain couples TRBV20-1 to TRBJ1-1, with 9 positions matching TRBD1. After removal of 5 bases from V and 3 bases from J, the junction contained 13 bases not matched to a gene. This CDR3 has 16 residues. Germline V gives CDR1 DFQATT, CDR2 SNEGSKA (reference sequence).

The chain couples TRBV12-3 or TRBV12-4 to TRBJ1-1, with D possibly matching TRBD1 (6 bases). The CDR3 consists of 15 residues. The V and J ends lost 4 bases and 3 bases respectively, with 15 bases between them. In DNA, the CDR3 is TGTGCCAGCAGTTCGCAGGGGTCCTACTACACTGAAGCTTTCTTT. Protein sequence: CASSSQGSYYTEAFF.

This clonotype was counted once. V usage is TRBV9 and J usage is TRBJ1-2; 11 bases are shared with TRBD1. V lost 4 bases, J lost 4 bases, and 15 bases stayed unmatched. Germline lookup yields CDR1 SGDLS and CDR2 YYNGEE. The length of the CDR3 is 18 residues. Written as DNA, the CDR3 is TGTGCCAGCAGCACTACCCGGGACAGGGGGTTGTTAGGCTATGGCTACACCTTC. Translation gives CASSTTRDRGLLGYGYTF.

The chain carries TRBV20-1 and TRBJ2-1; D possibly matches TRBD1 or TRBD2 (6 bases each). TRBJ2-7 explains the end of the DNA better; the J call may be wrong. The CDR3 runs 18 residues. CDR1 DFQATT and CDR2 SNEGSKA come from the germline V gene (reference sequence). DNA for the CDR3: TGCAGTGCTAGAGATAGAACGGGGGCATCGAGCTCCTACAATGAGCAGTACTTC. The encoded protein is CSARDRTGASSSYNEQYF.

In its sample, this clonotype was seen a few times. The V and J genes are TRBV25-1 and TRBJ2-1, with 11 bases that match TRBD2. The CDR3 loop spans 13 amino acids. Trimming cost V 4 bases and J 10 bases; bases outside gene matches: 3. Germline values: CDR1 MGHDK, CDR2 SYGVNS. The CDR3 coding sequence is TGTGCCAGCAGTGTGGGACTAGCGGCAGAGCAGTTCTTC. Translating gives CASSVGLAAEQFF.

This clonotype was recorded a few times. The DNA of the CDR3 is TGTGCCAGCAGTGTAGGTTCCGATGGGGCTGAAGCTTTCTTT. This codes for CASSVGSDGAEAFF. The chain recombines TRBV12-3 or TRBV12-4 with TRBJ1-1; no clear D gene. Trimming removed 5 bases from V and 6 bases from J, with 16 bases in between. The CDR3 runs 14 residues.

This clonotype has just a few counts. The chain combines TRBV4-2 with TRBJ1-4, with 9 bases identical to TRBD1. Germline loops: CDR1 LGHNA, CDR2 YNFKEQ. The CDR3 covers 16 residues. With V trimmed by 0 bases and J by 6 bases, 5 bases remained unmatched. CDR3 residues: CASSQEGGTGYEKLFF. CDR3 bases: TGTGCCAGCAGCCAAGAAGGCGGGACAGGGTATGAAAAACTGTTTTTT.

This chain joins TRBV7-7 and TRBJ2-3; 10 positions agree with TRBD2. Unmatched junction bases numbered 3, after V lost 4 bases and J lost 2 bases. In germline, CDR1 is SSHAT, CDR2 FNYEAQ (reference sequence). The CDR3 sequence is 15 residues long. The CDR3, as DNA: TGTGCCAGCAGCTCGGGACTAGCGTACACAGATACGCAGTATTTT. Residues: CASSSGLAYTDTQYF.

This clonotype has at least ten counts. The genes are TRBV12-5 and TRBJ2-5; D call uncertain. Germline V CDR1 and CDR2: LGHNT, FRNRAP. This CDR3 has 13 residues. The V end lost 7 bases, the J end lost 1 base, and 10 bases lay between the germline ends. The DNA of the CDR3 is TGTGCTAGTGCCTCTAGGACCCAAGAGACCCAGTACTTC. Its protein product is CASASRTQETQYF.

V is TRBV24-1 and J is TRBJ2-1; 7 bases fit TRBD2. The V gene end was trimmed by 7 bases and the J gene end by 0 bases; junction bases not matched to a gene: 5. The CDR3 covers 15 residues. The germline V gene has CDR1 KGHDR and CDR2 SFDVKD. This CDR3 reads CATRAGDYSYNEQFF. The DNA of the CDR3 is TGTGCCACCAGGGCGGGAGATTACTCCTACAATGAGCAGTTCTTC.

The chain uses TRBV6-2 or TRBV6-3 and TRBJ1-4; no definite D call. CDR1 and CDR2 (germline): MNHEY, SVGEGT. V lost 11 bases, J lost 5 bases, and 12 bases lay in between. This CDR3 has 12 residues. Here the CDR3 DNA reads TGTGCCGTACGGCGGGAAAATGAAAAACTGTTTTTT. Translation gives CAVRRENEKLFF.

The genes are TRBV10-3 and TRBJ2-7, with D uncertain. Germline loops: CDR1 ENHRY, CDR2 SYGVKD. The CDR3 is made up of 16 amino acids. Deletions cut 2 bases from V and 7 bases from J, with 21 bases between. The CDR3 DNA is TGTGCCATCAGTGAGAAACAGATCCTACGAAATGTAGAGCAGTACTTC. Translating gives CAISEKQILRNVEQYF.

The V gene is TRBV29-1, the J gene TRBJ1-1; D not certain. This CDR3 contains 14 residues. Germline CDR1 and CDR2: SQVTM and ANQGSEA. Trimming pared 3 bases from V and 1 base from J, leaving 12 bases between. CDR3 in amino acids: CSVETFTANTEAFF. The CDR3 DNA reads TGCAGCGTTGAGACTTTTACCGCGAACACTGAAGCTTTCTTT.

This chain joins TRBV4-2 and TRBJ2-5; unclear D gene. The CDR3 sequence is 13 residues long. The germline CDR1 and CDR2 sequences are LGHNA and YNFKEQ. V lost 0 bases and J lost 5, with 7 bases in between. CDR3 loop: CASSQDAEETQYF. The CDR3 nucleotides are TGTGCCAGCAGCCAAGATGCGGAGGAGACCCAGTACTTC.

Ten or more counts support this clonotype. The V call is TRBV12-3 or TRBV12-4, the J call TRBJ2-3, with 9 bases fitting TRBD2. The CDR3 sequence is 14 residues long. Trimming at V came to 6 bases and at J to 2 bases, leaving 3 bases not matched to a gene. CDR3 amino acids: CASSPSGVTDTQYF. CDR3 nucleotides: TGTGCCAGCAGCCCTAGCGGGGTCACAGATACGCAGTATTTT.